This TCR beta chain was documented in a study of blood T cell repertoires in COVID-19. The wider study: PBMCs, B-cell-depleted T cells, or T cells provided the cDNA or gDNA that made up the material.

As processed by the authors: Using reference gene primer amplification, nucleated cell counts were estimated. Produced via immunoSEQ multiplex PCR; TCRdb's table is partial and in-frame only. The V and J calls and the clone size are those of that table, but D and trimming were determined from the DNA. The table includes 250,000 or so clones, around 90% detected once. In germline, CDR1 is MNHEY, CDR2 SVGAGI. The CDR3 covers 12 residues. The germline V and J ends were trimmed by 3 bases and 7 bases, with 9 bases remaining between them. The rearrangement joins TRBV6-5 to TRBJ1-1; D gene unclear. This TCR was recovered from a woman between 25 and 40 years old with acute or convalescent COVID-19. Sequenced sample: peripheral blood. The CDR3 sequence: CASSYPGVEAFF. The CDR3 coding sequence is TGTGCCAGCAGTTATCCCGGGGTTGAAGCTTTCTTT.